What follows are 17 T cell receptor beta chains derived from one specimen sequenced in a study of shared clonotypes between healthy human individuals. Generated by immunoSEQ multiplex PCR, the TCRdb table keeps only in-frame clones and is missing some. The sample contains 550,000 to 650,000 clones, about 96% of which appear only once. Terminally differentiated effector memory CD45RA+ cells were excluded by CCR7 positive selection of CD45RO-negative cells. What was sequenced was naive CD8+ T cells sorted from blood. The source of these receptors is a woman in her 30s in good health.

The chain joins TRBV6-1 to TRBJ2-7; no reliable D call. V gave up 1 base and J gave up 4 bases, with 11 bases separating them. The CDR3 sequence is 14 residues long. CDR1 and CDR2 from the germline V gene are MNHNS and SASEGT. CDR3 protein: CASSEGVEGYEQYF. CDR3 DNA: TGTGCCAGCAGTGAAGGGGTCGAAGGATACGAGCAGTACTTC.

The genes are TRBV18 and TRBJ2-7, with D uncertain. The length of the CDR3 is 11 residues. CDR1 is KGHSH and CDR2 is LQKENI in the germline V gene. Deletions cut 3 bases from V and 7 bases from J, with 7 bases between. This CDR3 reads CASSPSKEQYF. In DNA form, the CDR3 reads TGTGCCAGCTCACCCAGTAAAGAGCAGTACTTC.

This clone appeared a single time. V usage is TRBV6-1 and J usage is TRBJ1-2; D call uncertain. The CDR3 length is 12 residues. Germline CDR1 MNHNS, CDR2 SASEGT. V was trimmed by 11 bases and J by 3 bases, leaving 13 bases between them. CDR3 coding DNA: TGTGCCGGAGAGACTGATGACTATGGCTACACCTTC. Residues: CAGETDDYGYTF.

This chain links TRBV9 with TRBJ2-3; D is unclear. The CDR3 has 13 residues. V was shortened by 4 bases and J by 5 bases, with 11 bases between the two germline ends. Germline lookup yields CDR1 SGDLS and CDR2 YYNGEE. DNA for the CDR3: TGTGCCAGCAGCACCCAATTCGAAGATACGCAGTATTTT. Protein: CASSTQFEDTQYF.

CDR3 in DNA: TGTGCCAGCAGTTTACTCGGGACAGGGGCTTTCGAGGGCTACACCTTC. Translating gives CASSLLGTGAFEGYTF. This chain uses TRBV28 with TRBJ1-2, with 10 bases matching TRBD1. Trimming at V came to 2 bases and at J to 8 bases, leaving 11 bases not matched to a gene. CDR3 length: 16 amino acids. Germline V gene sequence: CDR1 MDHEN, CDR2 SYDVKM.

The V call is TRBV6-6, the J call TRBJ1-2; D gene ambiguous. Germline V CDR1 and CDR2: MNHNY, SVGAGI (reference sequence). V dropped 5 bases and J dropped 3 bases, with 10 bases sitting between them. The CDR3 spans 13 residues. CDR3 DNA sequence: TGTGCCAGCAGTGCCTCCCTTTACTATGGCTACACCTTC. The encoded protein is CASSASLYYGYTF.

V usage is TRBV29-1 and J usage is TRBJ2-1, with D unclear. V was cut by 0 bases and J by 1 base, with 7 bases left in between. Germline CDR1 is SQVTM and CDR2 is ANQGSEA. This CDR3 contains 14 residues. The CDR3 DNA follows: TGCAGCGTTGAAGACTTGCGATCCTACAATGAGCAGTTCTTC. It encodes CSVEDLRSYNEQFF.

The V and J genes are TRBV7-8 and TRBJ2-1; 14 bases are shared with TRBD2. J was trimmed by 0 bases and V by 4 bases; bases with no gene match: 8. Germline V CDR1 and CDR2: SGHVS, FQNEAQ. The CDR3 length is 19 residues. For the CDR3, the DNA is TGTGCCAGCAGCTGGGGACTAGCGGGAGCTATTCGCTCCTACAATGAGCAGTTCTTC. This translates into CASSWGLAGAIRSYNEQFF.

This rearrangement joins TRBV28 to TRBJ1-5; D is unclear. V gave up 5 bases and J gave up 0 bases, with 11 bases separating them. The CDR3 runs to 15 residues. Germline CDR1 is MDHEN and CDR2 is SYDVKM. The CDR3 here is CASSVGLLSNQPQHF. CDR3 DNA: TGTGCCAGCAGTGTCGGACTCCTTAGCAATCAGCCCCAGCATTTT. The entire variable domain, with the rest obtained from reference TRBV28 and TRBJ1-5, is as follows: DVKVTQSSRYLVKRTGEKVFLECVQDMDHENMFWYRQDPGLGLRLIYFSYDVKMKEKGDIPEGYSVSREKKERFSLILESASTNQTSMYLCASSVGLLSNQPQHFGDGTRLSIL.

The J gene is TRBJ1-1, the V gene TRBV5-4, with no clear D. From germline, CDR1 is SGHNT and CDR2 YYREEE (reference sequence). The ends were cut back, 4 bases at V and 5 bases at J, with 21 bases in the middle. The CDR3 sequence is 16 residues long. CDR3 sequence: CASSPGGEGMVTEAFF. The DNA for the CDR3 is TGTGCCAGCAGCCCAGGTGGGGAGGGTATGGTGACTGAAGCTTTCTTT.

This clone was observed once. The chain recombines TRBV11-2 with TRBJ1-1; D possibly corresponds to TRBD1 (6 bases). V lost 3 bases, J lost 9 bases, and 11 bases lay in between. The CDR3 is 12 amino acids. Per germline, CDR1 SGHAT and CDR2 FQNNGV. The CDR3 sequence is CASSFLGQKAFF. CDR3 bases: TGTGCCAGCAGCTTCCTCGGACAGAAAGCTTTCTTT. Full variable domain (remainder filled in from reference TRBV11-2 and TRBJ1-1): EAGVAQSPRYKIIEKRQSVAFWCNPISGHATLYWYQQILGQGPKLLIQFQNNGVVDDSQLPKDRFSAERLKGVDSTLKIQPAKLEDSAVYLCASSFLGQKAFFGQGTRLTVV.

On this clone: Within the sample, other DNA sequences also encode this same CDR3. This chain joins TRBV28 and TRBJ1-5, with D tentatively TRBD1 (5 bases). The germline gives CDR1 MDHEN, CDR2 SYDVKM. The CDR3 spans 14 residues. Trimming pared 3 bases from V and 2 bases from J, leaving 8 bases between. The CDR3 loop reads CASSFGTGNQPQHF. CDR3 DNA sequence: TGTGCCAGCAGTTTCGGGACGGGCAATCAGCCCCAGCATTTT.

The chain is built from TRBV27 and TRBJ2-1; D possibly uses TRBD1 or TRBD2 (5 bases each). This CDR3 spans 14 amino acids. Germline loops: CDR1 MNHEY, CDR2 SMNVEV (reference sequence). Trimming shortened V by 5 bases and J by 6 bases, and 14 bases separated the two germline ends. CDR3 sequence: CASSLGTASNEQFF. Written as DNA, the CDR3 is TGTGCCAGCAGTCTCGGGACGGCTAGCAATGAGCAGTTCTTC.

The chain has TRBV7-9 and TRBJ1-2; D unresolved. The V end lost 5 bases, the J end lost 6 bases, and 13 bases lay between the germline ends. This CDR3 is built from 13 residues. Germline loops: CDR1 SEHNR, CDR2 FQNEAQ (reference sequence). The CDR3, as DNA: TGTGCCAGCAGCCCCGGGTCGACCAATGGCTACACCTTC. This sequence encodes CASSPGSTNGYTF.

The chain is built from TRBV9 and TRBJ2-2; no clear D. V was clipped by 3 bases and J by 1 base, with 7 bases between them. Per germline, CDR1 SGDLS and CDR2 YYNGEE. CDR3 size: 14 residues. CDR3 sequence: CASSARWNTGELFF. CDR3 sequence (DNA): TGTGCCAGCAGCGCGCGTTGGAACACCGGGGAGCTGTTTTTT.

CDR3 DNA sequence: TGTGCCAGCAGTTTAGGAGGGGGTTACACTGAAGCTTTCTTT. The encoded protein is CASSLGGGYTEAFF. J is TRBJ1-1 and V is TRBV28, with D maybe TRBD1 (6 bases). V was trimmed by 2 bases and J by 3 bases, leaving 10 bases between them. The CDR3 sequence is 14 residues long. The germline CDR1 and CDR2 sequences are MDHEN and SYDVKM.

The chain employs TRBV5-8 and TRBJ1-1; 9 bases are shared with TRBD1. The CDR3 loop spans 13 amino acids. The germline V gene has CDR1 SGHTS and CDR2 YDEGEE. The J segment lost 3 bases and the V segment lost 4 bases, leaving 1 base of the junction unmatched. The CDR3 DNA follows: TGTGCCAGCAGCCGGACAGGGGACACTGAAGCTTTCTTT. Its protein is CASSRTGDTEAFF.